The T cell receptor beta chain under discussion was sequenced for a study of T-cell memory formation after mild COVID-19. Overall study context: Largely donor-specific TCR clusters were found.

This clonotype occurred many times. Its antigen remains unidentified. From germline, CDR1 is LNHDA and CDR2 SQIVND (reference sequence). The CDR3 has 14 amino acids. V was shortened by 1 base and J by 0 bases, with 7 bases between the two germline ends. The study's findings and limits: Confirmation was lacking for SARS-CoV-2 specificity of second-wave clones that peaked on day 37.

cDNA libraries for TCR alpha and TCR beta, carrying sample barcodes and UMIs, came from 5'RACE with constant-segment primers. TCRdb reanalysed the 5' RACE reads using MiXCR and keeps one entry per CDR3 protein. This sample has 57,000 or so distinct CDR3 sequences, with around 10% found just once. This TCR derives from a man between 18 and 35 years old who had mild COVID-19 (a few samples of this study predate the infection). Cell type and time point are not known. Sequencing used PBMCs or a T cell subset sorted from them (not recorded which). V gene TRBV19 combines with J gene TRBJ2-7; possibly TRBD2 for D (5 bases). CDR3 sequence reads: CASSIGGSSYEQYF. CDR3 bases: TGTGCCAGTAGTATAGGTGGGAGCTCCTACGAGCAGTACTTC. The full variable domain, in which reference TRBV19 and TRBJ2-7 provide the parts outside the CDR3, is DGGITQSPKYLFRKEGQNVTLSCEQNLNHDAMYWYRQDPGQGLRLIYYSQIVNDFQKGDIAEGYSVSREKKESFPLTVTSAQKNPTAFYLCASSIGGSSYEQYFGPGTRLTVT.